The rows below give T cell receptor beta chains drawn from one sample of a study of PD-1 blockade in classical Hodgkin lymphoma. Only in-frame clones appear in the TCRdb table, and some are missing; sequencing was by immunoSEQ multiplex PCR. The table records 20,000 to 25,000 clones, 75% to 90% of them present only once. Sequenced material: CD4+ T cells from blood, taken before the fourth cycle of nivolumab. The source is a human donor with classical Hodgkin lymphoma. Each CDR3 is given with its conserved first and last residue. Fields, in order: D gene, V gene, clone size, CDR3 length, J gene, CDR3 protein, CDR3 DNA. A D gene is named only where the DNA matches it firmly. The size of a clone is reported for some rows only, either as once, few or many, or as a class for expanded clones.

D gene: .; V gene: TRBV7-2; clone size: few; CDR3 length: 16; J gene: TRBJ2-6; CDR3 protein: CASSLGQFSGANVLTF; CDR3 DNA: TGTGCCAGCAGCCTCGGACAATTCTCTGGGGCCAACGTCCTGACTTTC
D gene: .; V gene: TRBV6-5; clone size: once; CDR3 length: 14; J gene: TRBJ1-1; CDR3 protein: CASSYSGEGTEAFF; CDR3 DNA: TGTGCCAGCAGTTACTCAGGGGAGGGCACTGAAGCTTTCTTT
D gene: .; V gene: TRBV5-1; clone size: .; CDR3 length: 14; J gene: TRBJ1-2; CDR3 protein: CASSPTGGARGYTF; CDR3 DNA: TGCGCCAGCAGCCCCACGGGGGGGGCGAGGGGCTACACCTTC
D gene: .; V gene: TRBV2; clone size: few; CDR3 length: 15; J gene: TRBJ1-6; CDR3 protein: CASKTWSGENSPLHF; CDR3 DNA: TGTGCCAGCAAGACCTGGTCCGGGGAGAATTCACCCCTCCACTTT
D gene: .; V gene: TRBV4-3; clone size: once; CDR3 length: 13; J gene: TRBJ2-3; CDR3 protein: CASRDWNTDTQYF; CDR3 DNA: TGCGCCAGCAGAGACTGGAACACAGATACGCAGTATTTT
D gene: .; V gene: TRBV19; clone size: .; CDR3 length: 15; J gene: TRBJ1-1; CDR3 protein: CASTPPRTRSTEAFF; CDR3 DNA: TGTGCCAGTACCCCCCCTCGGACAAGATCCACTGAAGCTTTCTTT
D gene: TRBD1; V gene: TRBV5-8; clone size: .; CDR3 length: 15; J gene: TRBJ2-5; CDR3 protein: CASSFRWTGKETQYF; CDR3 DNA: TGTGCCAGCAGCTTTCGATGGACAGGGAAAGAGACCCAGTACTTC
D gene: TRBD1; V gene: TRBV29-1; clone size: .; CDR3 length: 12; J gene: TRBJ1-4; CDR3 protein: CSGGQGNEKLFF; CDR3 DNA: TGCAGCGGGGGACAGGGAAATGAAAAACTGTTTTTT
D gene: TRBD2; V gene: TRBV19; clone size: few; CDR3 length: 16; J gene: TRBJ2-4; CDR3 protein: CASMPGLGRSKNIQYF; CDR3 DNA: TGTGCCAGTATGCCCGGACTAGGTAGATCCAAAAACATTCAGTACTTC
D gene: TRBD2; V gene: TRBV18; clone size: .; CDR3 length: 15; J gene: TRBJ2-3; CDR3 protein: CASSPLAGYADTQYF; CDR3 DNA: TGTGCCAGCTCACCGCTAGCGGGGTACGCAGATACGCAGTATTTT
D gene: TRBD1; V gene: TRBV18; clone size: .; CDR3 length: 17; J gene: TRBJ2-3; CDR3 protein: CASSPTTGGIGADTQYF; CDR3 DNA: TGTGCCAGCTCACCAACGACAGGGGGAATTGGGGCAGATACGCAGTATTTT
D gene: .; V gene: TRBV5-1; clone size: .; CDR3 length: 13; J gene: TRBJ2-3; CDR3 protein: CASSLRDTDTQYF; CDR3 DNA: TGCGCCAGCAGCTTGAGGGATACAGATACGCAGTATTTT
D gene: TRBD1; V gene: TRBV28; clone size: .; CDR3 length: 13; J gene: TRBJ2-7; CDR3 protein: CASGTGGRYEQYF; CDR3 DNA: TGTGCCAGCGGTACAGGGGGGCGATACGAGCAGTACTTC
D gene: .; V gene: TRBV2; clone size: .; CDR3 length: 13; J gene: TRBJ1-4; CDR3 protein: CASSVVQAGRLFF; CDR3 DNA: TGTGCCAGCAGTGTGGTACAAGCAGGGCGACTGTTTTTT
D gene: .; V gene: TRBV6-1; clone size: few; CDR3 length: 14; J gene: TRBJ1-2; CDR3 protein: CASSEDGREYGYTF; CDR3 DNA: TGTGCCAGCAGTGAAGACGGTAGGGAGTATGGCTACACCTTC
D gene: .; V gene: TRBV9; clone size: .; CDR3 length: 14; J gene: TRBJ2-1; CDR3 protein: CASSVGPEGVEQFF; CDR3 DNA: TGTGCCAGCAGCGTAGGCCCCGAGGGGGTGGAACAGTTCTTC